The 23 T cell receptor beta chains below all came from one sample that was sequenced in a study of blood T cells in healthy people across ages. Using a J-beta primer mix together with a sample-barcoded 5' primer, a second PCR was run for roughly 6 to 12 cycles. One entry per CDR3 protein results from TCRdb running MiXCR on the 5' RACE reads. This table has 600,000 to 1,000,000 distinct CDR3 sequences, 25% appearing once. These records were also assigned to another study, of T cells of mothers and their children.

The material sequenced was blood. The source of these receptors is a boy between 10 and 17 years old in good health.

The chain carries TRBV21-1 and TRBJ2-5. TRBV21-1 is a documented pseudogene. The CDR3 spans 14 residues. The CDR3 loop reads CASSLKHLEETQYF. Here the CDR3 DNA reads TGTGCCAGCAGCCTCAAACACCTAGAAGAGACCCAGTACTTC.

V and J are TRBV5-1 and TRBJ2-5; D might be TRBD2 (6 bases). The germline V gene encodes CDR1 SGHRS and CDR2 YFSETQ. V gave up 4 bases and J gave up 2 bases, with 18 bases separating them. The CDR3 consists of 16 residues. This chain's CDR3 is CASSPEGRGGQETQYF. The CDR3 DNA sequence: TGCGCCAGCAGCCCGGAGGGGCGGGGTGGTCAAGAGACCCAGTACTTC.

The chain uses TRBV28 and TRBJ2-3, with a weak D call TRBD2 (6 bases). This CDR3 is built from 15 residues. V lost 6 bases and J 1 base, leaving 14 bases between the germline ends. The germline CDR1 and CDR2 sequences are MDHEN and SYDVKM. The CDR3 loop reads CASSRPGGGTDTQYF. The CDR3 DNA is TGTGCCAGCAGCCGGCCCGGGGGAGGCACAGATACGCAGTATTTT. Full variable domain (outside the CDR3, taken from reference TRBV28 and TRBJ2-3): DVKVTQSSRYLVKRTGEKVFLECVQDMDHENMFWYRQDPGLGLRLIYFSYDVKMKEKGDIPEGYSVSREKKERFSLILESASTNQTSMYLCASSRPGGGTDTQYFGPGTRLTVL.

This clonotype was detected a few times. V usage is TRBV27 and J usage is TRBJ2-5; 10 positions agree with TRBD2. The J call may be mistaken, given a closer DNA end match to TRBJ2-1. Germline lookup yields CDR1 MNHEY and CDR2 SMNVEV (reference sequence). The CDR3 loop spans 16 amino acids. The CDR3 loop is CASSRGLAVTDNEQFF. The CDR3 coding sequence is TGTGCCAGCAGTAGAGGACTAGCGGTCACCGACAATGAGCAGTTCTTC.

V usage is TRBV27 and J usage is TRBJ2-5; D gene unclear. The length of the CDR3 is 12 residues. Between the trimmed V and J ends, which lost 9 bases and 5 bases, there was a span of 13 bases. From germline, CDR1 is MNHEY and CDR2 SMNVEV (reference sequence). The CDR3 here is CARKSEWETQYF. For the CDR3, the DNA is TGTGCCAGGAAGTCCGAGTGGGAGACCCAGTACTTC.

This clonotype occurred a few times. V gene TRBV4-1 combines with J gene TRBJ2-4, with TRBD1 matching over 10 bases. With V trimmed by 2 bases and J by 5 bases, 6 bases remained unmatched. This CDR3 has 16 residues. The germline V gene has CDR1 MGHRA and CDR2 YSYEKL. The CDR3 coding sequence is TGCGCCAGCAGCCAACCGAAAGGGACAGGGGAAAACATTCAGTACTTC. It yields the protein CASSQPKGTGENIQYF.

This clonotype came up a few times. This sequence joins TRBV6-2 or TRBV6-3 and TRBJ2-3; D unclear. Trimming shortened V by 5 bases and J by 3 bases, and 15 bases separated the two germline ends. The germline V gene has CDR1 MNHEY and CDR2 SVGEGT. The CDR3 has 15 residues. CDR3 sequence: CASSPFKFSTDTQYF. CDR3 nucleotide sequence: TGTGCCAGCAGTCCGTTTAAATTTTCTACAGATACGCAGTATTTT.

This rearrangement joins TRBV9 to TRBJ2-5; 8 bases match TRBD1. After removal of 0 bases from V and 5 bases from J, the junction contained 9 bases not matched to a gene. Per germline, CDR1 SGDLS and CDR2 YYNGEE. This CDR3 has 16 amino acids. CDR3 nucleotide sequence: TGTGCCAGCAGCGTAGGGGGTGGACAGGGTGCGGAGACCCAGTACTTC. Translating it yields CASSVGGGQGAETQYF. Looking up the rest from reference TRBV9 and TRBJ2-5 gives the full variable domain: DSGVTQTPKHLITATGQRVTLRCSPRSGDLSVYWYQQSLDQGLQFLIQYYNGEERAKGNILERFSAQQFPDLHSELNLSSLELGDSALYFCASSVGGGQGAETQYFGPGTRLLVL.

The chain's CDR3 is CASSFNPSEGDTDTQYF. In DNA, the CDR3 is TGTGCCAGCAGTTTTAACCCCTCGGAGGGGGACACAGATACGCAGTATTTT. The V gene is TRBV28, the J gene TRBJ2-3; D tentatively reads TRBD1 or TRBD2 (6 bases each). The CDR3 sequence is 17 residues long. Germline V gene sequence: CDR1 MDHEN, CDR2 SYDVKM. The V end lost 3 bases, the J end lost 2 bases, and 18 bases lay between the germline ends.

The chain combines TRBV29-1 with TRBJ2-3, with a possible D match to TRBD1 (6 bases). CDR3 length: 11 residues. V dropped 4 bases and J dropped 8 bases, with 10 bases sitting between them. CDR1 is SQVTM, CDR2 ANQGSEA, per germline. The CDR3, as DNA: TGCAGCGTTGTAGTAGGGGGTACGCAGTATTTT. Its translation: CSVVVGGTQYF.

This chain connects TRBV6-2 or TRBV6-3 to TRBJ2-5, with 11 bases fitting TRBD1. The J call may be faulty, since TRBJ2-7 better matches the DNA end. Germline lookup yields CDR1 MNHEY and CDR2 SVGEGT. The CDR3 covers 14 residues. CDR3 residues: CASTSDRGPYEQYF. CDR3 nucleotide sequence: TGTGCCAGCACCTCGGACAGGGGGCCCTACGAGCAGTACTTC.

The chain carries TRBV9 and TRBJ2-5, with D uncertain. The end of the DNA aligns better with TRBJ2-7, so the J call may be wrong. This CDR3 has 14 amino acids. Germline V gene sequence: CDR1 SGDLS, CDR2 YYNGEE. The CDR3 here is CASSVDGTRYEQYF. The CDR3 bases are TGTGCCAGCAGCGTAGACGGCACGCGCTACGAGCAGTACTTC.

CDR3 sequence reads: CASSYRDRGAYEQYF. The CDR3 DNA reads as TGTGCCAGCAGTTACCGAGACAGGGGAGCCTACGAGCAGTACTTC. This chain links TRBV6-5 with TRBJ2-5; 8 bases fit TRBD1. TRBJ2-7 explains the end of the DNA better; the J call may be wrong. Germline V CDR1 and CDR2: MNHEY, SVGAGI. The CDR3 contains 15 residues.

This clonotype appeared a few times. The CDR3 bases are TGCAGCGTCGTGGAGGGGTTTGAGACCCAGTACTTC. It codes for CSVVEGFETQYF. This sequence joins TRBV29-1 and TRBJ2-5, with a possible D match to TRBD2 (6 bases). The CDR3 is 12 residues long. Trimming stripped 6 bases from V and 5 bases from J, with 13 bases between. Germline V gene data show CDR1 as SQVTM and CDR2 as ANQGSEA.

The chain has TRBV29-1 and TRBJ2-7, with unresolved D. The germline gives CDR1 SQVTM, CDR2 ANQGSEA. This CDR3 region has 12 residues. Trimming took off 3 bases at V and 3 bases at J, with 9 bases between the two ends. In DNA, the CDR3 is TGCAGCGTTGAGGACGGTTTCTACGAGCAGTACTTC. This translates into CSVEDGFYEQYF.

About this clonotype itself: An end of the junction does not agree with germline; a read error may underlie this. The chain links TRBV9 to TRBJ2-5; TRBD2 matches 7 bases. The end of the DNA aligns better with TRBJ2-7, so the J call may be wrong. The CDR3 length is 15 residues. Germline-derived CDR1 and CDR2 are SGDLS and YYNGEE. CDR3 protein: CTSSQNGGSVSEQYF. The CDR3 coding sequence is TGTACCAGCAGCCAGAACGGCGGGAGTGTCAGCGAGCAGTACTTC.

V gene TRBV12-3 or TRBV12-4 combines with J gene TRBJ2-5; 7 nucleotides match TRBD1. The end of the DNA fits TRBJ2-7 better, so the J call may be wrong. The CDR3 is 12 amino acids. In DNA, the CDR3 is TGTGCCAGCGGACAGGTAATCGACGAGCAGTACTTC. Its translation is CASGQVIDEQYF.

V usage is TRBV15 and J usage is TRBJ2-7; TRBD2 aligns across 9 bases. The V gene end was trimmed by 0 bases and the J gene end by 6 bases; junction bases not matched to a gene: 12. Germline loops: CDR1 LNHNV, CDR2 YYDKDF (reference sequence). This CDR3 is built from 17 residues. CDR3 loop: CATSRDYGLAGRFEQYF. In DNA, the CDR3 is TGTGCCACCAGCAGAGATTATGGGCTAGCGGGGAGATTCGAGCAGTACTTC. The full variable domain, rest sourced from reference TRBV15 and TRBJ2-7, is DAMVIQNPRYQVTQFGKPVTLSCSQTLNHNVMYWYQQKSSQAPKLLFHYYDKDFNNEADTPDNFQSRRPNTSFCFLDIRSPGLGDTAMYLCATSRDYGLAGRFEQYFGPGTRLTVT.

This chain connects TRBV12-3 or TRBV12-4 to TRBJ1-2, with 7 bases matching TRBD1. V lost 1 base, J lost 4 bases, and 12 bases stayed unmatched. The CDR3 is 17 amino acids. The chain's CDR3 is CASSLELATDRAYGYTF. CDR3 bases: TGTGCCAGCAGTTTAGAGTTGGCCACCGACAGGGCCTATGGCTACACCTTC.

The chain combines TRBV28 with TRBJ2-7; 7 nucleotides agree with TRBD1. After removal of 2 bases from V and 2 bases from J, the junction contained 9 bases not matched to a gene. CDR1 is MDHEN, CDR2 SYDVKM, per germline. This CDR3 comprises 16 residues. CDR3 sequence reads: CASSLGLRQGTYEQYF. CDR3 DNA: TGTGCCAGCAGTTTAGGGCTGAGACAGGGTACCTACGAGCAGTACTTC. Full variable domain (rest looked up from reference TRBV28 and TRBJ2-7): DVKVTQSSRYLVKRTGEKVFLECVQDMDHENMFWYRQDPGLGLRLIYFSYDVKMKEKGDIPEGYSVSREKKERFSLILESASTNQTSMYLCASSLGLRQGTYEQYFGPGTRLTVT.

The J gene is TRBJ2-1, the V gene TRBV29-1; maybe TRBD1 (6 bases). The germline V and J ends were trimmed by 4 bases and 3 bases, with 13 bases remaining between them. CDR3 length equals 14 residues. The germline V gene encodes CDR1 SQVTM and CDR2 ANQGSEA. The CDR3 protein is CSVAPQGSYNEQFF. CDR3 coding DNA: TGCAGCGTTGCTCCTCAGGGGAGCTACAATGAGCAGTTCTTC.

J is TRBJ2-7 and V is TRBV5-1, with D tentatively TRBD1 or TRBD2 (6 bases each). The CDR3 is 15 amino acids. Trimming pared 0 bases from V and 1 base from J, leaving 11 bases between. Germline assignment: CDR1 SGHRS and CDR2 YFSETQ. The CDR3 is CASSLGRDTSYEQYF. For the CDR3, the DNA is TGCGCCAGCAGCTTGGGGCGGGACACTTCCTACGAGCAGTACTTC.

The chain combines TRBV5-6 with TRBJ2-7, with D possibly matching TRBD1 (6 bases). CDR1 and CDR2 (germline): SGHDT, YYEEEE. V was clipped by 6 bases and J by 3 bases, with 16 bases between them. This CDR3 comprises 14 residues. The CDR3, as DNA: TGTGCCAGCATTCTCAGGGGCCGGTACTACGAGCAGTACTTC. Amino acid sequence: CASILRGRYYEQYF.